Below are 26 T cell receptor beta chains sequenced from a single sample in a study of blood T cell repertoires in COVID-19. Measured with immunoSEQ multiplex PCR; TCRdb has only the in-frame clones, and not every one. This table holds 150,000 or so clones, approximately 88% found once. Material for sequencing was peripheral blood. Every receptor here comes from a woman aged 45-59 years with acute or convalescent COVID-19.

The V and J genes are TRBV10-3 and TRBJ1-5; D not resolved. The CDR3 covers 12 residues. V was pared by 4 bases and J by 6 bases, with 7 bases between. Germline CDR1 ENHRY, CDR2 SYGVKD. In DNA, the CDR3 is TGTGCCATCAGTGTTCCGGGTCAGCCCCAGCATTTT. It codes for CAISVPGQPQHF.

The J gene is TRBJ2-3, the V gene TRBV19; D is ambiguous. Germline values: CDR1 LNHDA, CDR2 SQIVND (reference sequence). With 7 bases removed from V and 0 bases from J, the gap between germline ends came to 8 bases. CDR3 length: 13 residues. The CDR3 sequence is CASTFSSTDTQYF. The CDR3 DNA follows: TGTGCCAGTACCTTTAGCAGCACAGATACGCAGTATTTT.

The gene calls are TRBV19 and TRBJ1-1, with TRBD1 matching over 12 bases. The CDR3 sequence is 17 residues long. The germline CDR1 and CDR2 sequences are LNHDA and SQIVND (reference sequence). V gave up 7 bases and J gave up 4 bases; unmatched junction bases: 13. The CDR3: CASTAGTGGARATEAFF. For the CDR3, the DNA is TGTGCCAGTACCGCCGGGACAGGGGGCGCGAGGGCCACTGAAGCTTTCTTT.

The chain has TRBV10-3 and TRBJ1-2; possible D gene TRBD1, 6 bases. V lost 6 bases, J lost 8 bases, and 25 bases lay in between. Germline V gene lookup returns CDR1 ENHRY and CDR2 SYGVKD. The CDR3 has 16 residues. This CDR3 reads CAISGFTSFDRTGYTF. As DNA, the CDR3 is TGTGCCATCAGCGGGTTTACATCCTTTGACAGGACCGGCTACACCTTC.

The table lists this clone with a count of one. CDR3 protein: CATSDGGENTGELFF. CDR3 nucleotides: TGTGCCACCAGTGATGGCGGGGAGAACACCGGGGAGCTGTTTTTT. This chain links TRBV24-1 with TRBJ2-2; TRBD2 might be the D (6 bases). Germline V lookup: CDR1 KGHDR, CDR2 SFDVKD. Trimming shortened V by 3 bases and J by 1 base, and 8 bases separated the two germline ends. The CDR3 is 15 amino acids.

V usage is TRBV28 and J usage is TRBJ1-2; a weak D match, TRBD1 (5 bases). This CDR3 has 14 residues. The V gene lost 3 bases and the J gene lost 3 bases, with 11 bases spanning the gap. In germline, CDR1 is MDHEN, CDR2 SYDVKM. The CDR3 loop is CASSFGRAYYGYTF. Written as DNA, the CDR3 is TGTGCCAGCAGTTTTGGCAGGGCCTACTATGGCTACACCTTC.

In this sample, this clone turned up once. The CDR3 region is CAISEQEAAEQFF. CDR3 DNA sequence: TGTGCCATCAGTGAGCAAGAGGCGGCTGAGCAGTTCTTC. The chain recombines TRBV10-3 with TRBJ2-1; D gene ambiguous. Trimming left V 2 bases short and J 9 bases short, with 11 bases between. Germline V gene data show CDR1 as ENHRY and CDR2 as SYGVKD. The CDR3 is made up of 13 amino acids.

This rearrangement joins TRBV24-1 to TRBJ2-5; a weak D match, TRBD1 (5 bases). V shed 1 base and J shed 7 bases, with 15 bases lying between them. Germline V gene lookup returns CDR1 KGHDR and CDR2 SFDVKD. This CDR3 has 15 amino acids. The chain's CDR3 is CATSDLSDSQGTQYF. The CDR3, as DNA: TGTGCCACCAGTGATTTAAGTGACAGCCAGGGGACCCAGTACTTC.

The chain employs TRBV4-3 and TRBJ1-6; TRBD1 is a possible D gene (5 bases). There are 14 residues in the CDR3. V was trimmed by 0 bases and J by 8 bases, leaving 8 bases between them. From germline, CDR1 is LGHNA and CDR2 YSLEER. This CDR3 is CASSQDRGDSPLHF. CDR3 coding DNA: TGCGCCAGCAGCCAAGATCGGGGGGATTCACCCCTCCACTTT.

The chain combines TRBV5-1 with TRBJ2-7; TRBD1 matches at 7 bases. The CDR3 loop spans 14 amino acids. The V gene end was trimmed by 0 bases and the J gene end by 3 bases; junction bases not matched to a gene: 3. The germline V gene encodes CDR1 SGHRS and CDR2 YFSETQ. The CDR3 is CASSLGDSIYEQYF. The CDR3 DNA follows: TGCGCCAGCAGCTTGGGGGACAGCATCTACGAGCAGTACTTC.

CDR3 sequence: CASSSSQGAGDTQYF. The CDR3 DNA reads as TGTGCCAGCAGCAGTTCACAGGGGGCAGGAGATACGCAGTATTTT. The chain employs TRBV7-2 and TRBJ2-3, with 9 bases fitting TRBD1. The V gene's germline CDR1 is SGHTA and CDR2 FQGNSA. J gave up 5 bases and V 5 bases, and 8 bases lay outside the gene matches. The CDR3 is 15 amino acids.

This clone was seen more than once but under ten times. V and J are TRBV27 and TRBJ2-5, with 9 bases matching TRBD2. Germline CDR1 is MNHEY and CDR2 is SMNVEV (reference sequence). The CDR3 runs to 16 residues. Trimming cost V 7 bases and J 3 bases; bases outside gene matches: 12. CDR3 DNA sequence: TGTGCCAGCACTTGGGAGAGGTTAGCGGGGGAAGAGACCCAGTACTTC. It codes for CASTWERLAGEETQYF.

This chain uses TRBV24-1 with TRBJ1-2, with a possible D match to TRBD1 (6 bases). CDR3 length: 15 residues. V dropped 5 bases and J dropped 6 bases, with 18 bases sitting between them. The germline CDR1 and CDR2 sequences are KGHDR and SFDVKD. This chain's CDR3 is CATSGGGGGADGYTF. In DNA form, the CDR3 reads TGTGCCACCAGTGGGGGCGGCGGGGGCGCCGATGGCTACACCTTC.

This chain links TRBV30 with TRBJ1-5, with 9 nucleotides matching TRBD1. V shed 3 bases, J shed 7 bases, and the junction held 7 bases outside the gene matches. The CDR3 totals 14 residues. Germline V gives CDR1 GTSNPN, CDR2 SVGIG (reference sequence). CDR3 residues: CAWRGQGSVQPQHF. DNA of the CDR3: TGTGCCTGGAGGGGACAGGGAAGCGTCCAGCCCCAGCATTTT.

The chain links TRBV5-4 to TRBJ2-3; tentative D call: TRBD1 (6 bases). Germline values: CDR1 SGHNT, CDR2 YYREEE (reference sequence). Trimming took 4 bases from V and 1 from J, leaving 16 bases between them. CDR3 length: 16 residues. The CDR3 sequence: CASSPKGGSGTDTQYF. The CDR3 DNA sequence: TGTGCCAGCAGCCCCAAAGGGGGTAGCGGCACAGATACGCAGTATTTT.

The rearrangement uses TRBV5-1 and TRBJ1-1; TRBD1 aligns across 8 bases. This CDR3 has 16 residues. CDR1 is SGHRS and CDR2 is YFSETQ in the germline V gene. Germline trimming cut 1 base from V and 1 base from J; bases unmatched to any gene: 6. CDR3 sequence: CASSLRAGGKNTEAFF. For the CDR3, the DNA is TGCGCCAGCAGCTTGCGGGCAGGGGGCAAGAACACTGAAGCTTTCTTT.

The table lists this clone with a count of one. The chain links TRBV19 to TRBJ2-1, with 15 nucleotides matching TRBD2. V shed 5 bases, J shed 9 bases, and the junction held 5 bases outside the gene matches. The CDR3 contains 15 residues. Germline CDR1 is LNHDA and CDR2 is SQIVND (reference sequence). CDR3 sequence: CASSPGTSGRFEQFF. In DNA, the CDR3 is TGTGCCAGTAGTCCAGGGACTAGCGGGAGGTTTGAGCAGTTCTTC.

The chain is built from TRBV5-4 and TRBJ2-1; TRBD2 agrees at 12 bases. The V gene's germline CDR1 is SGHNT and CDR2 YYREEE (reference sequence). V lost 4 bases and J lost 9; bases outside the gene matches: 5. The CDR3 has 14 residues. The CDR3 sequence: CASSLGTSGFEQFF. As DNA, the CDR3 is TGTGCCAGCAGCCTCGGGACTAGCGGGTTTGAGCAGTTCTTC.

V and J are TRBV5-1 and TRBJ2-7; D is possibly TRBD2 (5 bases). The V end lost 6 bases, the J end lost 4 bases, and 11 bases lay between the germline ends. This CDR3 is 12 amino acids long. CDR1 and CDR2 (germline): SGHRS, YFSETQ. The CDR3 is CASKVTGYEQYF. The CDR3 DNA reads as TGCGCCAGCAAGGTCACGGGGTACGAGCAGTACTTC. The complete variable domain, with remaining parts taken from reference TRBV5-1 and TRBJ2-7, reads KAGVTQTPRYLIKTRGQQVTLSCSPISGHRSVSWYQQTPGQGLQFLFEYFSETQRNKGNFPGRFSGRQFSNSRSEMNVSTLELGDSALYLCASKVTGYEQYFGPGTRLTVT.

This clone was seen just once. The chain uses TRBV30 and TRBJ1-3, with D tentatively TRBD1 (6 bases). V dropped 3 bases and J dropped 4 bases, with 10 bases sitting between them. The CDR3 consists of 13 residues. The germline V gene has CDR1 GTSNPN and CDR2 SVGIG (reference sequence). DNA for the CDR3: TGTGCCTGGAGGGGACAAGCGGGAAACACCATATATTTT. This gives the protein CAWRGQAGNTIYF.

V and J are TRBV29-1 and TRBJ1-1, with 8 positions matching TRBD1. The V segment lost 5 bases and the J segment 1 base; nucleotides outside the gene matches: 3. Germline V CDR1 and CDR2: SQVTM, ANQGSEA. CDR3 length: 13 amino acids. In nucleotides, the CDR3 is TGCAGCGTTACTGACAGGGGGAACACTGAAGCTTTCTTT. Protein sequence: CSVTDRGNTEAFF.

The chain couples TRBV6-5 to TRBJ1-2, with a tentative D call TRBD1 (6 bases). CDR1 MNHEY and CDR2 SVGAGI come from the germline V gene. V lost 5 bases and J lost 8, with 15 bases in between. This CDR3 region has 13 residues. Here the CDR3 DNA reads TGTGCCAGCAGTAAGAAACAGGGTAACGGCTACACCTTC. It specifies CASSKKQGNGYTF.

This clone turned up a few times. The rearrangement uses TRBV6-5 and TRBJ2-3; weak D call: TRBD1 (6 bases). Between the trimmed V and J ends, which lost 0 bases and 4 bases, there was a span of 8 bases. CDR1 and CDR2 from the germline V gene are MNHEY and SVGAGI. The CDR3 is made up of 14 amino acids. In DNA form, the CDR3 reads TGTGCCAGCAGTTACTCTCCAGGGGCAGATACGCAGTATTTT. Translation: CASSYSPGADTQYF.

For the CDR3, the DNA is TGTGCCAGCAGCCAAGATAGGATAGCGGGAGATGGCGAGCAGTACTTC. Protein sequence: CASSQDRIAGDGEQYF. This chain joins TRBV3-1 (or the pseudogene TRBV3-2) and TRBJ2-7, with 9 bases that match TRBD2. CDR1 LGHDT and CDR2 YNNKEL come from the germline V gene (reference sequence). The CDR3 is made up of 16 amino acids. V trimming: 0 bases; J trimming: 6 bases; junction bases outside the gene matches: 9.

The V gene is TRBV21-1, the J gene TRBJ2-4; the table's TRBD2 call for D was not verified on the DNA. TRBV21-1 is a recognized pseudogene. The CDR3 contains 23 residues. The CDR3 coding sequence is TGTGCCAGCAGCAAAGCGCCAGCGGGAGGGCCTTTTTGTTCTTTTATAGCCAAAAACATTCAGTACTTC. It codes for CASSKAPAGGPFCSFIAKNIQYF.

The J gene is TRBJ1-2, the V gene TRBV7-3, with 9 bases that match TRBD1. Germline CDR1 SGHTA, CDR2 FQGTGA. The CDR3 covers 15 residues. Trimming at V came to 0 bases and at J to 8 bases, leaving 7 bases not matched to a gene. The CDR3 DNA sequence: TGTGCCAGCAGCTTAACGGACAGGGGAGTGGAGGGCTACACCTTC. Its protein is CASSLTDRGVEGYTF.